This T cell receptor beta chain comes out of a study of CD8 T cells in Susac syndrome. Notes on the study in general: Regarding the TCR sequencing and HLA analysis, the study admitted that a relatively small number of individuals were involved.

An amount of RNA that ranged from roughly 0.5 to 1 ug was reverse transcribed with random hexamers. The amplification used immunoSEQ multiplex PCR on TCR beta CDR3; it spanned 54 Vbeta and 13 Jbeta. TCRdb reprocessed the immunoSEQ multiplex PCR reads with MiXCR, giving one entry per CDR3 protein. The sample has approximately 300,000 distinct CDR3 sequences, about 88% seen once. In regard to this clonotype: Its antigen remains unidentified.

The CDR3 extends over 13 amino acids. CDR1 SGDLS and CDR2 YYNGEE come from the germline V gene. V lost 0 bases, J lost 5 bases, and 6 bases lay in between. The chain is built from TRBV9 and TRBJ2-1; D unresolved. The sequenced sample consisted of CD8+ T cells from PBMCs. The clonotype originates from a human donor with multiple sclerosis. The DNA of the CDR3 is TGTGCCAGCAGCGTAGTTGGTAACAATGAGCAGTTCTTC. This gives the protein CASSVVGNNEQFF. The whole variable domain, remainder taken from reference TRBV9 and TRBJ2-1, is DSGVTQTPKHLITATGQRVTLRCSPRSGDLSVYWYQQSLDQGLQFLIQYYNGEERAKGNILERFSAQQFPDLHSELNLSSLELGDSALYFCASSVVGNNEQFFGPGTRLTVL.